This is a list of T cell receptor beta chains from one sample in a study of cytomegalovirus exposure and HLA in healthy donors. Generated by immunoSEQ multiplex PCR, the TCRdb table keeps only in-frame clones and is missing some. The table for this sample gives some 110,000 clones. Sequenced: PBMCs. Receptors were obtained from a man between 18 and 29 years old in good health and CMV-seronegative. The CDR3 runs from the conserved cysteine through the conserved F or W. The D gene is left open where the match is weak.

v_call	j_call	d_call	cdr3_aa	cdr3_nt
TRBV18	TRBJ1-5	.	CASSPRSDGAGYNQPQHF	TGTGCCAGCTCACCCCGCTCCGATGGGGCAGGCTACAATCAGCCCCAGCATTTT
TRBV19	TRBJ2-7	.	CASSISLAPSYEQYF	TGTGCCAGTAGTATTTCGCTAGCGCCCTCCTACGAGCAGTACTTC
TRBV9	TRBJ1-6	.	CASSGGGSSYNSPLHF	TGTGCCAGCAGCGGCGGGGGGAGCTCCTATAATTCACCCCTCCACTTT
TRBV6-5	TRBJ1-1	.	CASINPTVNTEAFF	TGTGCCAGCATTAACCCGACAGTTAACACTGAAGCTTTCTTT
TRBV4-1	TRBJ2-1	TRBD2	CASSQFAGGPSNEQFF	TGCGCCAGCAGCCAATTTGCGGGGGGGCCTAGTAATGAGCAGTTCTTC
TRBV5-8	TRBJ2-4	TRBD2	CASSFLLTSGTLAKNIQYF	TGTGCCAGCAGCTTTCTCCTGACTAGCGGGACCCTAGCCAAAAACATTCAGTACTTC
TRBV19	TRBJ1-5	.	CASSRGLGDQPQHF	TGTGCCAGTAGTAGGGGACTGGGGGATCAGCCCCAGCATTTT
TRBV5-1	TRBJ1-1	.	CASSPGRGNTEAFF	TGCGCCAGCAGTCCCGGGAGGGGGAACACTGAAGCTTTCTTT
TRBV10-3	TRBJ2-1	.	CAISETNHTGRGQFF	TGTGCCATCAGTGAGACCAATCATACGGGGCGGGGACAGTTCTTC
TRBV7-2	TRBJ1-5	.	CASSVTGNGQPQHF	TGTGCCAGCAGCGTTACAGGGAACGGTCAGCCCCAGCATTTT
TRBV11-2	TRBJ2-7	.	CASSSISGTYEQYF	TGTGCCAGCAGCTCCATTTCAGGCACCTACGAGCAGTACTTC
TRBV5-1	TRBJ1-1	TRBD1	CASSLQGNGHTEAFF	TGCGCCAGCAGCTTACAGGGGAATGGTCACACTGAAGCTTTCTTT
TRBV5-6	TRBJ1-3	TRBD1	CASSIGTGISNTIYF	TGTGCCAGCAGCATTGGGACAGGGATTTCCAACACCATATATTTT
TRBV9	TRBJ2-7	TRBD1	CASSPRGRSSYEQYF	TGTGCCAGCAGCCCCAGGGGGCGAAGCTCCTACGAGCAGTACTTC
TRBV30	TRBJ1-1	.	CAWIWARTAPATEAFF	TGTGCCTGGATTTGGGCTAGGACAGCCCCGGCCACTGAAGCTTTCTTT
TRBV14	TRBJ2-5	TRBD1	CASSQDRTGWETQYF	TGTGCCAGCAGCCAAGATCGGACAGGGTGGGAGACCCAGTACTTC
TRBV7-3	TRBJ2-3	.	CASSSDPAGATDTQYF	TGTGCCAGCAGCTCCGACCCCGCGGGGGCTACAGATACGCAGTATTTT
TRBV19	TRBJ1-1	.	CASSISGRGNTEAFF	TGTGCCAGTAGTATATCGGGCAGGGGTAACACTGAAGCTTTCTTT
TRBV6-5	TRBJ2-5	.	CASSAVGETQYF	TGTGCCAGCAGTGCAGTCGGGGAGACCCAGTACTTC
TRBV5-1	TRBJ2-5	.	CASSSTGLGRQETQYF	TGCGCCAGCAGCTCTACAGGCCTAGGTAGACAAGAGACCCAGTACTTC
TRBV27	TRBJ1-2	TRBD1	CASTFNRGSSSDGYTF	TGTGCCAGCACCTTTAACAGGGGTTCAAGTTCGGATGGCTACACCTTC
TRBV4-1	TRBJ2-5	TRBD1	CASSHPPDRGGETQYF	TGCGCCAGCAGCCATCCACCGGACAGGGGAGGGGAGACCCAGTACTTC
TRBV25-1	TRBJ2-2	TRBD1	CASRDRGLQGTGELFF	TGTGCCAGCAGGGACAGGGGGCTCCAGGGGACCGGGGAGCTGTTTTTT
TRBV15	TRBJ2-1	TRBD2	CATSSSGSSYEQFF	TGTGCCACCAGCAGTAGCGGGAGTTCGTATGAGCAGTTCTTC
TRBV9	TRBJ2-5	.	CASSVGVQETQYF	TGTGCCAGCAGCGTAGGCGTCCAAGAGACCCAGTACTTC
TRBV7-2	TRBJ2-3	TRBD2	CASSLATLASGSTDTQYF	TGTGCCAGCAGCTTAGCGACTTTGGCTAGCGGGAGCACAGATACGCAGTATTTT
TRBV6-1	TRBJ1-1	.	CASSRDRLNTEAFF	TGTGCCAGCAGCAGAGACAGATTGAACACTGAAGCTTTCTTT
TRBV27	TRBJ2-1	TRBD2	CASRPAGGYNEQFF	TGTGCCAGCAGGCCAGCGGGGGGGTACAATGAGCAGTTCTTC
TRBV2	TRBJ2-1	TRBD2	CASRRLAGGPWNEQFF	TGTGCCAGCAGGAGACTAGCGGGAGGGCCGTGGAATGAGCAGTTCTTC
TRBV6-5	TRBJ2-5	TRBD2	CASSYTTSGIQETQYF	TGTGCCAGCAGTTATACGACTAGCGGGATCCAAGAGACCCAGTACTTC
TRBV19	TRBJ1-5	.	CASSQGDHSNQPQHF	TGTGCCAGTAGTCAGGGTGACCATAGCAATCAGCCCCAGCATTTT
TRBV5-1	TRBJ2-3	.	CASNLIQPSTDTQYF	TGCGCCAGCAACCTTATACAACCCAGCACAGATACGCAGTATTTT
TRBV18	TRBJ2-7	TRBD2	CASSPRTSGIYEQYF	TGTGCCAGCTCACCGCGGACTAGCGGGATTTACGAGCAGTACTTC
TRBV7-9	TRBJ1-1	.	CASSSRQANTEAFF	TGTGCCAGCAGCTCGAGACAAGCGAACACTGAAGCTTTCTTT
TRBV18	TRBJ1-2	.	CATRKPRDKDNYGYTF	TGTGCCACCCGAAAACCCCGGGACAAAGATAACTATGGCTACACCTTC
TRBV5-1	TRBJ1-1	.	CASSLGGTNTEAFF	TGCGCCAGCAGCTTGGGGGGGACAAACACTGAAGCTTTCTTT
TRBV15	TRBJ2-3	.	CATSRDSQRSTDTQYF	TGTGCCACCAGCAGAGATTCCCAGCGTAGCACAGATACGCAGTATTTT
TRBV10-1	TRBJ2-3	TRBD2	CASSEGTSARDTQYF	TGCGCCAGCAGTGAGGGGACTAGCGCCAGGGATACGCAGTATTTT
TRBV10-3	TRBJ2-1	.	CAISEAGTFGGEQFF	TGTGCCATCAGTGAGGCAGGGACTTTCGGTGGTGAGCAGTTCTTC
TRBV18	TRBJ2-7	TRBD1	CASSPGQGLYEQYF	TGTGCCAGCTCACCCGGACAGGGTCTCTACGAGCAGTACTTC
TRBV6-5	TRBJ1-2	.	CASSYSPVPGEGGYTF	TGTGCCAGCAGTTATTCACCGGTTCCCGGGGAGGGAGGCTACACCTTC
TRBV19	TRBJ1-5	.	CASSTSPSPQHF	TGTGCCAGTAGTACCAGTCCTTCTCCCCAGCATTTT
TRBV6-1	TRBJ2-1	.	CASSGGENEQFF	TGTGCCAGCAGCGGAGGGGAGAATGAGCAGTTCTTC
TRBV6-5	TRBJ2-1	.	CASSYLSGDKDNEQFF	TGTGCCAGCAGTTACCTTTCCGGGGACAAAGACAATGAGCAGTTCTTC
TRBV19	TRBJ1-2	TRBD1	CASRGQGDYGYTF	TGTGCCAGTAGGGGACAGGGGGACTATGGCTACACCTTC
TRBV29-1	TRBJ2-7	.	CSVEEPRAMPEYF	TGCAGCGTTGAAGAGCCCAGGGCGATGCCCGAGTACTTC
TRBV7-2	TRBJ2-3	.	CASSFIPLRDISTDTQYF	TGTGCCAGCAGCTTCATACCTCTCAGGGATATTAGCACAGATACGCAGTATTTT
TRBV11-3	TRBJ1-1	.	CASSLRGTQGTEAFF	TGTGCCAGCAGCTTAAGGGGCACCCAGGGAACTGAAGCTTTCTTT
TRBV7-9	TRBJ2-1	.	CASSFVTRDKQFF	TGTGCCAGCAGCTTCGTTACGCGGGATAAGCAGTTCTTC
TRBV11-2	TRBJ1-3	.	CASSLNTGSGNTIYF	TGTGCCAGCAGTCTTAATACAGGGTCTGGAAACACCATATATTTT
TRBV27	TRBJ2-7	TRBD2	CASSLLLAGGSYEQYF	TGTGCCAGCAGTTTATTACTAGCGGGGGGCTCCTACGAGCAGTACTTC